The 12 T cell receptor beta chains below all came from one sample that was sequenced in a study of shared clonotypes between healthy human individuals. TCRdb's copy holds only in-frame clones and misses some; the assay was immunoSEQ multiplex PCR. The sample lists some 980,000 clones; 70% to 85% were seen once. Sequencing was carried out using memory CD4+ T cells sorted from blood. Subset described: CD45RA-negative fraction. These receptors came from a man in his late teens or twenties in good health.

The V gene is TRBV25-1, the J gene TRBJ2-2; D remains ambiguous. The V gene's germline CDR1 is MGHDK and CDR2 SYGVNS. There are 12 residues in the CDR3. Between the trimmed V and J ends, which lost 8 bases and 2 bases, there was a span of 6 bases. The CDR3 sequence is CASLENTGELFF. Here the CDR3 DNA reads TGTGCCAGCTTGGAAAACACCGGGGAGCTGTTTTTT.

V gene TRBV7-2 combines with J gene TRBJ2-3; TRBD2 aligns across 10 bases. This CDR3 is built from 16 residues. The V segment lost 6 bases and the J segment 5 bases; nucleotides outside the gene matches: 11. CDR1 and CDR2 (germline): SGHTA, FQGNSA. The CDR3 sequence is CASSYRTSGPIDTQYF. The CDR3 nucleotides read TGTGCCAGCAGTTATCGGACTAGCGGCCCTATAGATACGCAGTATTTT.

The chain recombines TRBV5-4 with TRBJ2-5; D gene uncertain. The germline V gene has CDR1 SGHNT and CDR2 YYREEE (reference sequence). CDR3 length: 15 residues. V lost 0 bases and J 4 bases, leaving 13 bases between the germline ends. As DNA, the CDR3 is TGTGCCAGCAGCTTGGGACATGGTGGTGGAGAGACCCAGTACTTC. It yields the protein CASSLGHGGGETQYF.

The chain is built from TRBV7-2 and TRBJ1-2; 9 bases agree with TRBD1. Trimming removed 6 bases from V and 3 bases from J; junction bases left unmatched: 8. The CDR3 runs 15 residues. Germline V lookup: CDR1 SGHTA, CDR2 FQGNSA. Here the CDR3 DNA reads TGTGCCAGCAGACTTGGACAGGGGATGGACTATGGCTACACCTTC. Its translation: CASRLGQGMDYGYTF.

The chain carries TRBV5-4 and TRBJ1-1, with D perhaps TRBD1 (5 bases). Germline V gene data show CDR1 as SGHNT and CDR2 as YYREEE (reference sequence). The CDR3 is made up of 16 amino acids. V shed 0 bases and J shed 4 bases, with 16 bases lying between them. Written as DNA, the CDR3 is TGTGCCAGCAGCTTGGACATTCTCCGGGGGGGCACTGAAGCTTTCTTT. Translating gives CASSLDILRGGTEAFF.

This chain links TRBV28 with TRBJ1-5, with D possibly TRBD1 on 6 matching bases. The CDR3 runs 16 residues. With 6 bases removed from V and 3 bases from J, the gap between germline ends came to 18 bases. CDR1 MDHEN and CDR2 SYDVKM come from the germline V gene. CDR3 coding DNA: TGTGCCAGCAGAACTAGGGGCAGGGGAGTCAATCAGCCCCAGCATTTT. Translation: CASRTRGRGVNQPQHF.

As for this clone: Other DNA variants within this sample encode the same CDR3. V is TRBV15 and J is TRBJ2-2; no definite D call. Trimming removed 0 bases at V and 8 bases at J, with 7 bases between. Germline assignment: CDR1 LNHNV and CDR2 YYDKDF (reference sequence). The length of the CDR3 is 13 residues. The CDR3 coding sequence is TGTGCCACCAGCAGAGATTTGACAGGGGAGCTGTTTTTT. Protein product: CATSRDLTGELFF.

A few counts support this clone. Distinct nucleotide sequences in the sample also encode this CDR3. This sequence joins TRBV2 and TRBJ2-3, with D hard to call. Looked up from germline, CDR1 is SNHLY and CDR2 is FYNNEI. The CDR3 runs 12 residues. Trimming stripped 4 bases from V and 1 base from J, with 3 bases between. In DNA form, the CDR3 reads TGTGCCAGCAGTGTGGGCACAGATACGCAGTATTTT. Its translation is CASSVGTDTQYF. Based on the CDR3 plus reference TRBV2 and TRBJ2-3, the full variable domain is EPEVTQTPSHQVTQMGQEVILRCVPISNHLYFYWYRQILGQKVEFLVSFYNNEISEKSEIFDDQFSVERPDGSNFTLKIRSTKLEDSAMYFCASSVGTDTQYFGPGTRLTVL.

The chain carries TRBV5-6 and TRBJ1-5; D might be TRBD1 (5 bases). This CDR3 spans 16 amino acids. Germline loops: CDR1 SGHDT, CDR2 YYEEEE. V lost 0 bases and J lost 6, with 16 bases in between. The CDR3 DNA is TGTGCCAGCAGCTTGGTCGGATCGGGGGTCAGTCAGCCCCAGCATTTT. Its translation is CASSLVGSGVSQPQHF. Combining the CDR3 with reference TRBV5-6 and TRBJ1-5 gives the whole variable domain DAGVTQSPTHLIKTRGQQVTLRCSPKSGHDTVSWYQQALGQGPQFIFQYYEEEERQRGNFPDRFSGHQFPNYSSELNVNALLLGDSALYLCASSLVGSGVSQPQHFGDGTRLSIL.

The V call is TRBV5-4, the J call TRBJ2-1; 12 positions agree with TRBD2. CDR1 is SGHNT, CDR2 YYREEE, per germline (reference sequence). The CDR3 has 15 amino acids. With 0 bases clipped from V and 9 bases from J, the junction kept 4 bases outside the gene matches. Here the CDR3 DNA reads TGTGCCAGCAGCTTGGGACTAGCGGGAGAGGGTGAGCAGTTCTTC. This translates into CASSLGLAGEGEQFF.

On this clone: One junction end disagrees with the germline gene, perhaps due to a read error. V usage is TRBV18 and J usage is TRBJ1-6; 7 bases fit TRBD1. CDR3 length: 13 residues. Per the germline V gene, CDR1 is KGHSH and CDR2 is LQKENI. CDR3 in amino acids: CASSPSRDRALLF. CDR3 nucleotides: TGTGCCAGCTCACCGTCCAGAGACAGGGCCCTTCTTTTT.

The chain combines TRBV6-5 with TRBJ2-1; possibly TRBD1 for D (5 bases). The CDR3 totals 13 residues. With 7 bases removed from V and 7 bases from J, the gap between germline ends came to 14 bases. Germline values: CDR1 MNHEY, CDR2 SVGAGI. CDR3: CASTPGSGNEQFF. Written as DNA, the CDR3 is TGTGCCAGCACGCCAGGGTCAGGGAATGAGCAGTTCTTC.